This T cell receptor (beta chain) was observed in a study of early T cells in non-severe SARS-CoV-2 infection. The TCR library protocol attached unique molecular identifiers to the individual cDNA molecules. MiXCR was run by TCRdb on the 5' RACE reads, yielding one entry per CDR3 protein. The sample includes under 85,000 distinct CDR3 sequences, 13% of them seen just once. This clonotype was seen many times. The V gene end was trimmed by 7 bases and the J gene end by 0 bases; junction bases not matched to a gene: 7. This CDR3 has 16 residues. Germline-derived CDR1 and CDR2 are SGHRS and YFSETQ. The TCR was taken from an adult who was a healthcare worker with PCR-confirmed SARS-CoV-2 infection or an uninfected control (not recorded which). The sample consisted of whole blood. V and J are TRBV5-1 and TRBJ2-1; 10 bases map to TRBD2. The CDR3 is CASYSGGPSSYNEQFF. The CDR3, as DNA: TGCGCCAGCTATAGCGGGGGGCCGAGCTCCTACAATGAGCAGTTCTTC.